What follows is one T cell receptor (beta chain) and its context. Its antigen is currently unknown. CD4+ T cells from unexposed donors were obtained before the COVID-19 pandemic (2011-2018). Naive and memory CD4+ T cells came from enriched cryopreserved PBMCs. Method: immunoSEQ multiplex PCR; TCRdb's copy keeps in-frame clones and lacks some. The profile shows roughly 71,000 clones, approximately 87% of them singletons. The germline CDR1 and CDR2 sequences are MDHEN and SYDVKM. V gave up 1 base and J gave up 4 bases, with 10 bases separating them. The CDR3 is 15 residues long. The record originates from a study of CD4 T cells in relation to SARS-CoV-2 and coronaviruses. Findings of the study overall: The cross-reactivity analysis covered only spike protein, not other viral proteins.

The TCR was taken from a human donor in good health. The gene calls are TRBV28 and TRBJ1-4, with a possible D match to TRBD1 (6 bases). The specimen was memory CD4+ T cells from PBMCs. The CDR3 DNA is TGTGCCAGCAGTTTATTGACAGGCGGTAATGAAAAACTGTTTTTT. This gives the protein CASSLLTGGNEKLFF.